Following are 16 T cell receptor beta chains from one sample sequenced in a study of spatial heterogeneity in lung cancer. TCRdb analysed the 5' RACE reads with MiXCR anew, one entry per CDR3 protein. Here the sample spans 16,000 or so distinct CDR3 sequences, 5.8% being singletons. Broader study findings: The number of expanded tumor alpha and beta chains correlated with mutation number.

Which antigens these TCRs recognize remains unknown. Time point in this sample: sample taken at primary tumor resection. This material consisted of lung tumor tissue, taken at surgery. These receptors were obtained from a female donor with early-stage non-small cell lung cancer.

This clonotype was counted ten times or more. The size of this beta chain means little, since it is a stray read in a library made for alpha chains. V gene TRBV14 combines with J gene TRBJ2-3, with TRBD2 matching over 10 bases. The J segment lost 4 bases and the V segment lost 6 bases, leaving 7 bases of the junction unmatched. CDR1 SGHDN and CDR2 FVKESK come from the germline V gene. This CDR3 has 15 residues. In nucleotides, the CDR3 is TGTGCCAGCAGAGCTAGCGGGAGCGGGGCAGATACGCAGTATTTT. This sequence encodes CASRASGSGADTQYF.

This clonotype qualifies as medium-sized (0.01 to 0.1%). Since the library was made to target alpha chains, this beta chain is a stray read and its abundance is not meaningful. The chain joins TRBV30 to TRBJ2-1; 9 bases align to TRBD2. This CDR3 contains 15 residues. J lost 1 base, V lost 4 bases, and 5 bases had no gene match. CDR1 and CDR2 from the germline V gene are GTSNPN and SVGIG (reference sequence). For the CDR3, the DNA is TGTGCCTGGACTAGCGGGACTGCTTCCTACAATGAGCAGTTCTTC. Protein product: CAWTSGTASYNEQFF.

This clonotype has ten or more counts. Little can be read into the size of this beta chain, an off-target read in a library designed for alpha chains. The chain combines TRBV24-1 with TRBJ2-3; TRBD1 matches 7 bases. The CDR3 covers 14 residues. Per germline, CDR1 KGHDR and CDR2 SFDVKD. Trimming cost V 7 bases and J 2 bases; bases outside gene matches: 5. CDR3 coding DNA: TGTGCCACCAGCCCGGGACAGCCCACAGATACGCAGTATTTT. Its protein product is CATSPGQPTDTQYF.

This clonotype was observed at least ten times. The library was designed around alpha chains, so this beta chain is a stray read whose abundance carries little weight. The chain is built from TRBV5-1 and TRBJ2-7, with D possibly being TRBD2 (6 bases). CDR3 length equals 16 residues. V was cut by 3 bases and J by 5 bases, with 21 bases left in between. In germline, CDR1 is SGHRS, CDR2 YFSETQ. CDR3 loop: CASSSLAHGGYNEQYF. CDR3 bases: TGCGCCAGCAGCTCATTGGCTCACGGAGGGTACAACGAGCAGTACTTC.

This clonotype was recorded many times. This beta chain appears as a stray read in a library generated for alpha chains; its size is not informative. The CDR3 protein is CASRISGVTDTQYF. Written as DNA, the CDR3 is TGCGCCAGCAGAATTAGCGGAGTCACAGATACGCAGTATTTT. The J gene is TRBJ2-3, the V gene TRBV5-1, with D maybe TRBD2 (6 bases). The CDR3 has 14 amino acids. Germline V gives CDR1 SGHRS, CDR2 YFSETQ. Trimming took off 5 bases at V and 2 bases at J, with 12 bases between the two ends.

This clonotype occurred a few times. This beta chain is a stray read from a library made for alpha chains; its abundance is not meaningful. The chain links TRBV5-1 to TRBJ2-2; 12 bases agree with TRBD2. Per the germline V gene, CDR1 is SGHRS and CDR2 is YFSETQ. The CDR3 length is 19 residues. V trimming: 0 bases; J trimming: 6 bases; junction bases outside the gene matches: 12. CDR3 bases: TGCGCCAGCAGCTTGGAGGTTGGTAGCGGACTAGCGGGACCCGGGGAGCTGTTTTTT. Amino acid sequence: CASSLEVGSGLAGPGELFF.

This clonotype counts as medium-sized. With the library built for alpha chains, this beta chain is off target and its frequency is not meaningful. The chain is built from TRBV2 and TRBJ2-1; D is unclear. The CDR3 has 11 amino acids. The germline CDR1 and CDR2 sequences are SNHLY and FYNNEI. The V and J ends lost 8 bases and 8 bases respectively, with 10 bases between them. The CDR3 sequence: CASWDRYEQFF. As DNA, the CDR3 is TGTGCCAGCTGGGATAGGTATGAGCAGTTCTTC.

This clonotype was found many times. Being off target in a library aimed at alpha chains, this beta chain has a size of little meaning. J is TRBJ2-7 and V is TRBV7-6; D is ambiguous. There are 14 residues in the CDR3. Trimming cost V 2 bases and J 2 bases, with 10 bases left between them. The germline CDR1 and CDR2 sequences are SGHVS and FNYEAQ. The CDR3 spells CASSLNQRTYEQYF. DNA of the CDR3: TGTGCCAGCAGCTTAAATCAGCGAACCTACGAGCAGTACTTC.

As for this clonotype: This beta chain was picked up by a library intended for alpha chains and is off target, so its count carries little meaning. This chain's CDR3 is CASSEALAGSTDTQYF. The CDR3 DNA sequence: TGTGCCAGCAGTGAAGCCTTAGCGGGTAGCACAGATACGCAGTATTTT. The chain recombines TRBV6-1 with TRBJ2-3; 7 bases are shared with TRBD2. CDR1 is MNHNS, CDR2 SASEGT, per germline. V shed 0 bases, J shed 0 bases, and the junction held 3 bases outside the gene matches. This CDR3 region has 16 residues.

This clonotype was detected ten times or more. Because the library targeted alpha chains, this beta chain is an off-target read whose size means little. The gene calls are TRBV7-2 and TRBJ2-1, with TRBD2 matching over 9 bases. CDR1 SGHTA and CDR2 FQGNSA come from the germline V gene. J lost 4 bases, V lost 5 bases, and 6 bases had no gene match. The CDR3 extends over 15 amino acids. The CDR3 sequence is CASSGRTSAYNEQFF. Here the CDR3 DNA reads TGTGCCAGCAGCGGCCGGACTAGCGCTTACAATGAGCAGTTCTTC. Drawing the rest from reference TRBV7-2 and TRBJ2-1, the complete variable domain is GAGVSQSPSNKVTEKGKDVELRCDPISGHTALYWYRQSLGQGLEFLIYFQGNSAPDKSGLPSDRFSAERTGGSVSTLTIQRTQQEDSAVYLCASSGRTSAYNEQFFGPGTRLTVL.

This clonotype was seen ten or more times. This beta chain lies outside the target of a library built for alpha chains; its clone size means little. The CDR3 loop is CASSFSENTEAFF. In DNA, the CDR3 is TGTGCCAGCAGCTTCTCAGAGAACACTGAAGCTTTCTTT. The V gene is TRBV7-9, the J gene TRBJ1-1; the D is unclear. There are 13 residues in the CDR3. In germline, CDR1 is SEHNR, CDR2 FQNEAQ (reference sequence). With 3 bases removed from V and 1 base from J, the gap between germline ends came to 6 bases.

This clonotype was seen repeatedly, ten times or more. For a library built for alpha chains, this beta chain is a stray read; little rests on its size. This chain joins TRBV20-1 and TRBJ1-3; unclear D gene. The germline V gene encodes CDR1 DFQATT and CDR2 SNEGSKA (reference sequence). V was clipped by 0 bases and J by 2 bases, with 8 bases between them. CDR3 length equals 14 residues. As DNA, the CDR3 is TGCAGTGCTAGAGAACAGAGAGCTGGAAACACCATATATTTT. It specifies CSAREQRAGNTIYF.

This clonotype was picked up many times. This beta chain is an off-target read within a library intended for alpha chains, so its frequency means little. The V call is TRBV5-1, the J call TRBJ1-5, with D tentatively TRBD1 (5 bases). Germline CDR1 is SGHRS and CDR2 is YFSETQ. Trimming stripped 0 bases from V and 9 bases from J, with 13 bases between. The CDR3 is made up of 14 amino acids. CDR3 region: CASSLATGIGPQHF. Here the CDR3 DNA reads TGCGCCAGCAGCTTGGCCACAGGTATAGGGCCCCAGCATTTT.

This clonotype was counted many times. This beta chain was picked up by a library intended for alpha chains and is off target, so its count carries little meaning. The chain is built from TRBV5-1 and TRBJ2-1; the D is unclear. The CDR3 consists of 16 residues. Germline V gene data show CDR1 as SGHRS and CDR2 as YFSETQ. V lost 4 bases and J lost 3, with 17 bases in between. The chain's CDR3 is CASSLYGPRGYNEQFF. CDR3 sequence (DNA): TGCGCCAGCAGCCTCTACGGACCCCGCGGCTACAATGAGCAGTTCTTC.

This clonotype was recorded at least ten times. This beta chain is an off-target read within a library intended for alpha chains, so its frequency means little. CDR3 sequence (DNA): TGTGCCAGCAGCCCGTCAATAGGAGGAGGGGACAATGAGCAGTTCTTC. It translates to CASSPSIGGGDNEQFF. The chain carries TRBV11-2 and TRBJ2-1; weak D call: TRBD2 (6 bases). The length of the CDR3 is 16 residues. Germline V gene sequence: CDR1 SGHAT, CDR2 FQNNGV. V lost 5 bases, J lost 5 bases, and 19 bases lay in between.

This clonotype was detected only a few times. The library was prepared for alpha chains; this beta chain is a stray read, so its frequency means little. The DNA of the CDR3 is TGTGCCAGCAGTTTACAAGTAAAAAACATTCAGTACTTC. Encoded protein: CASSLQVKNIQYF. The rearrangement uses TRBV12-3 or TRBV12-4 and TRBJ2-4, with D hard to call. V was trimmed by 2 bases and J by 4 bases, leaving 6 bases between them. The CDR3 has 13 residues.